This T cell receptor beta chain came from a study of cytomegalovirus exposure and HLA in healthy donors. Study-level results: CMV antigen specificity was confirmed in vitro for three CMV-associated chains. The study flagged fewer than 200 TCR beta chains as cytomegalovirus-associated. Both high specificity and high sensitivity reportedly marked the classifier's diagnosis of cytomegalovirus status.

The CDR3 runs to 15 residues. Deletions cut 5 bases from V and 0 bases from J, with 14 bases between. Looked up from germline, CDR1 is MNHEY and CDR2 is SMNVEV (reference sequence). This clone was recorded only once. Its antigen is still unknown. Sequencing was performed with immunoSEQ multiplex PCR; in TCRdb, only in-frame clones are kept and a portion is missing. The sample contains some 180,000 clones, roughly nine tenths of which appear only once. The J gene is TRBJ2-7, the V gene TRBV27; maybe TRBD1 (6 bases). Specimen: PBMCs. The receptor was derived from a man younger than 45 in good health and CMV-seropositive. The CDR3 is CASSPSGTHSYEQYF. The DNA for the CDR3 is TGTGCCAGCAGTCCCTCCGGGACACACTCCTACGAGCAGTACTTC.